This T cell receptor beta chain is from a study of vaccination and CD4 T cells after COVID-19. The overall study: Overlapping spike peptides served as the stimulus for the cells. These peptides came from SARS-CoV-2 and from the common cold coronaviruses HCoV-NL63, HCoV-OC43 and HCoV-229E.

Sequencing of DNA taken from cultured CD4+ T cells relied on the Oncomine TCR Beta short-read assay. Each CDR3 protein is one row after TCRdb ran MiXCR on the PCR reads. The sample includes about 11,000 distinct CDR3 sequences, approximately 43% of them seen just once. The CDR3 is 15 residues long. Germline values: CDR1 DFQATT, CDR2 SNEGSKA (reference sequence). V lost 5 bases, J lost 2 bases, and 18 bases lay in between. A word on this clonotype: Its antigen remains unknown.

Treatment defined: roughly nine-day PBMC culture with coronavirus spike peptide pools or control peptides (ViraFEST assay). The rearrangement links TRBV20-1 to TRBJ2-5; D ambiguous. Sequencing was carried out using CD4+ T cells from blood, cultured in vitro. The origin of this receptor is a human donor who had recovered from COVID-19. The CDR3 sequence is CSASPLGRRQETQYF. As DNA, the CDR3 is TGCAGTGCTTCGCCCCTCGGACGGAGACAAGAGACCCAGTACTTC.